The TCR beta chain described here comes from a study of T cells in Graves' hyperthyroidism and ophthalmopathy. RNA transcripts yielded amplified TCR beta CDR3 regions. The study used the HTBI primer set for a first-round RT-PCR of the TCR CDR3. TCRdb passed the multiplex PCR reads through MiXCR, listing each CDR3 protein once. This sample has 460,000 or so distinct CDR3 sequences, with roughly an eighth found just once. There are a few counts of this clonotype. Graves' hyperthyroidism is called stable when ophthalmopathy does not progress within 18 months. Patients were excluded because of uncontrolled infection, other autoimmune disease, pregnancy or lactation. Every diagnosis used clinical symptoms, serum thyroxine and TRAb, thyroid ultrasound and orbital computed tomography. Source material for PBMCs was around 10 ml fresh peripheral blood. The sequenced sample was blood. This sequence originates from a woman younger than 30 with Graves' hyperthyroidism.

The CDR3 DNA follows: TGTGCCACCAGTGATTATGGGACTCGGAGCGGGGCCCCAGATACGCAGTATTTT. Translating it yields CATSDYGTRSGAPDTQYF. V gene TRBV24-1 combines with J gene TRBJ2-3; 7 bases are shared with TRBD2. CDR3 length equals 18 residues. J gave up 4 bases and V 2 bases, and 14 bases lay outside the gene matches. Germline CDR1 reads KGHDR; CDR2 reads SFDVKD.